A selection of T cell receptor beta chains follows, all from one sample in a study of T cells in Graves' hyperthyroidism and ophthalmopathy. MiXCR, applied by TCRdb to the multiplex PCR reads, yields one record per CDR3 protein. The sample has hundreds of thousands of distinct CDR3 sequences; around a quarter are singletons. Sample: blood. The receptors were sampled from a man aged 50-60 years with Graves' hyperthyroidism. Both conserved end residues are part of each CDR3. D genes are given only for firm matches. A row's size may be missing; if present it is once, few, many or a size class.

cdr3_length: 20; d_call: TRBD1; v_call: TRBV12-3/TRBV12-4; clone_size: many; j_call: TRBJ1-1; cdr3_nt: TGTGCCAGCAGCCCGGACAGGGTATGGTCGACGAAACCCGGAAACACTGAAGCTTTCTTT; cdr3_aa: CASSPDRVWSTKPGNTEAFF
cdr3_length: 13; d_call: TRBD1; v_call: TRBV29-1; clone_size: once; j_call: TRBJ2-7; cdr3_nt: TGCAGCGGCGTGGACAGGGATGTGGGCGAGCAGTACTTC; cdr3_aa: CSGVDRDVGEQYF
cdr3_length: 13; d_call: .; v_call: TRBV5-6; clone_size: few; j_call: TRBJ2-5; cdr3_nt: TGTGCCAGCAGCCTCGGAGTTGCAGAGACCCAGTACTTC; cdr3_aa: CASSLGVAETQYF
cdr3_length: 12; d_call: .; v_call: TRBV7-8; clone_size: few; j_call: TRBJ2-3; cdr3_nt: TGTGCCAGCAGCGCAGGGTTAGATACGCAGTATTTT; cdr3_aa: CASSAGLDTQYF
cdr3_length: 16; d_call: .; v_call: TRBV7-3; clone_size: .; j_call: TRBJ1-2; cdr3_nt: TGTGCCAGCAGCTTGAGGCTTGGCGAAAAAAACTATGGCTACACCTTC; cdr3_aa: CASSLRLGEKNYGYTF
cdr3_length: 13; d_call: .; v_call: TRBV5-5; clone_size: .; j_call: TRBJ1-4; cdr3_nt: TGTGCCAGCAGCTTGCTATCGGGGGAAAAACTGTTTTTT; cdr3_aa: CASSLLSGEKLFF
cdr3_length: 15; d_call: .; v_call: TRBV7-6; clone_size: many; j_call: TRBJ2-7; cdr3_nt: TGTGCCAGCAGCTTAGCGCCGGGCAGCTCCTACGAGCAGTACTTC; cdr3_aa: CASSLAPGSSYEQYF
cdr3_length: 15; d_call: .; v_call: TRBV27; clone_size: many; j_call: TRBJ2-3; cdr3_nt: TGTGCCAGCAGTTTCTCGAGCGCAGAGGGAGATACGCAGTATTTT; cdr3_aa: CASSFSSAEGDTQYF
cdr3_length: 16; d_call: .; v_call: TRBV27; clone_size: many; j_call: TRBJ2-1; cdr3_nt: TGTGCCAGCAATTACGAGGGGGGGAGGTCCTACAATGAGCAGTTCTTC; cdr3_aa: CASNYEGGRSYNEQFF
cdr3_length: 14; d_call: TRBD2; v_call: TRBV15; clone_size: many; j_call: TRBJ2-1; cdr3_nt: TGTGCCACCAGCAGAGGGACTAGTTCCAATGAGCAGTTCTTC; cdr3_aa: CATSRGTSSNEQFF
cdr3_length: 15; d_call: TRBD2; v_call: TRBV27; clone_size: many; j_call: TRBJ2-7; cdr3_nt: TGTGCCAGCAGTCTGACTAGCGGGAGGAGGTACGAGCAGTACTTC; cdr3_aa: CASSLTSGRRYEQYF
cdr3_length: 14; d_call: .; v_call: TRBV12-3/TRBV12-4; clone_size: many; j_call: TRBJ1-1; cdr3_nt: TGTGCCAGCAGTTTTGGGGGGTCCCTAACTGAAGCTTTCTTT; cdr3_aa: CASSFGGSLTEAFF
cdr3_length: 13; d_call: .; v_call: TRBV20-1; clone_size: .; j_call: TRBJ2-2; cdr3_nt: TGCAGTGCAGGACAAGGCGGGACCGGGGAGCTGTTTTTT; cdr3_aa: CSAGQGGTGELFF
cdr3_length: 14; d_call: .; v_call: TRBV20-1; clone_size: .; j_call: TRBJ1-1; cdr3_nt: TGCAGTGCTAGAGCCCCACGGGGGAACACTGAAGCTTTCTTT; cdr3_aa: CSARAPRGNTEAFF
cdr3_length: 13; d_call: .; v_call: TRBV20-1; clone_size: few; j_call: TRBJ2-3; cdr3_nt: TGCAGTGCTACCGGAGATAACACAGATACGCAGTATTTT; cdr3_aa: CSATGDNTDTQYF
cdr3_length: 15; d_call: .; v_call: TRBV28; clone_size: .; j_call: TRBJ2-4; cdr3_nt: TGTGCCAGCAGTTTTTCTGGGGTAGGCAAAAACATTCAGTACTTC; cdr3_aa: CASSFSGVGKNIQYF
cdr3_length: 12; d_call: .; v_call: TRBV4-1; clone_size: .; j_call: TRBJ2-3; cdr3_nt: TGCGCCAGCAGCCAGTTTACAGATACGCAGTATTTT; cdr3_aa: CASSQFTDTQYF
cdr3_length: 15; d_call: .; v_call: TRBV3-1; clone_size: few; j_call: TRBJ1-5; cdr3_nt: TGTGCCAGCAGCCAAGAGGGGGCGCCTGGGCAGCCCCAGCATTTT; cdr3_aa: CASSQEGAPGQPQHF
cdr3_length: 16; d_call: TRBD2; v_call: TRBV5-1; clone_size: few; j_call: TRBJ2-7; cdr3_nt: TGCGCCAGCAGCCCCGGGGGGGGGGGGAGTTGGTACGAGCAGTACTTC; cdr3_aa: CASSPGGGGSWYEQYF
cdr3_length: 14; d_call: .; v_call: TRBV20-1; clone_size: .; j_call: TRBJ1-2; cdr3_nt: TGCAGTGCTAAGAGTCTTGGGGGCGCGGGTGGCTACACCTTC; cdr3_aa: CSAKSLGGAGGYTF
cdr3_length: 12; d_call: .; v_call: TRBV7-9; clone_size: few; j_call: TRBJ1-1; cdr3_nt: TGTGCCAGCAGACCGACAGGCACTGAAGCTTTCTTT; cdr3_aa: CASRPTGTEAFF
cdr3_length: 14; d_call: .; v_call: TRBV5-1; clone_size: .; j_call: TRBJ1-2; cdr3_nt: TGCGCCAGCAGCTTGTCGGGGGCAAGGGATGGCTACACCTTC; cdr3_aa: CASSLSGARDGYTF
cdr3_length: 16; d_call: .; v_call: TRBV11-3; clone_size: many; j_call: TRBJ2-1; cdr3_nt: TGTGCCAGCAGCTCCCTGGGCCGTGGGACCTACAATGAGCAGTTCTTC; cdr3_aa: CASSSLGRGTYNEQFF